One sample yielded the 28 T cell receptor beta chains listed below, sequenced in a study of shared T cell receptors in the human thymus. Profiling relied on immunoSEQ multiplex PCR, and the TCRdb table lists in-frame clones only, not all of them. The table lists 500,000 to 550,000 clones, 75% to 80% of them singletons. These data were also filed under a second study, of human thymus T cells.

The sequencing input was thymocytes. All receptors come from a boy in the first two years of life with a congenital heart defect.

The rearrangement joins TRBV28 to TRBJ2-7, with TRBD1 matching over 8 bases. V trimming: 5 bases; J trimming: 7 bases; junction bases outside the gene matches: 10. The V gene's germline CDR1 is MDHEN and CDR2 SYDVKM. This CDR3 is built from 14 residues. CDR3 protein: CASSPGQVVLEQYF. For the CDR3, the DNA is TGTGCCAGCAGTCCGGGACAGGTGGTTTTGGAGCAGTACTTC.

As DNA, the CDR3 is TGTGCCAGCTCACCCGGGACACTCATGAACACCGGGGAGCTGTTTTTT. It yields the protein CASSPGTLMNTGELFF. V gene TRBV18 combines with J gene TRBJ2-2; maybe TRBD1 (6 bases). Trimming left V 3 bases short and J 1 base short, with 12 bases between. The CDR3 extends over 16 amino acids. Germline V gene sequence: CDR1 KGHSH, CDR2 LQKENI.

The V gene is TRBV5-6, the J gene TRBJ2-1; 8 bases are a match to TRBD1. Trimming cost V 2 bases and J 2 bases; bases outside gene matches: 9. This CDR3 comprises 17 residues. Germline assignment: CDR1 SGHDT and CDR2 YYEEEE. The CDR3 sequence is CASSFFTRGLPYNEQFF. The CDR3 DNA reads TGTGCCAGCAGCTTTTTCACCAGGGGGCTCCCCTACAATGAGCAGTTCTTC.

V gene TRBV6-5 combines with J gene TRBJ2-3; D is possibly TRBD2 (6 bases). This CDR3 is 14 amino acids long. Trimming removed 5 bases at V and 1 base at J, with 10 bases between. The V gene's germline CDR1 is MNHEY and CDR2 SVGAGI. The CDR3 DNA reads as TGTGCCAGCAGTCAACGACTAGGCACAGATACGCAGTATTTT. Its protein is CASSQRLGTDTQYF.

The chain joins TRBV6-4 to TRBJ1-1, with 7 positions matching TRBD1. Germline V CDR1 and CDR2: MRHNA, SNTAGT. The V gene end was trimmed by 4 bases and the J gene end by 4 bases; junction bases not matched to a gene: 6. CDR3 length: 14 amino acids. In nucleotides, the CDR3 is TGTGCCAGCAGTGTAGCAGGGGGAGCCACTGAAGCTTTCTTT. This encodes CASSVAGGATEAFF.

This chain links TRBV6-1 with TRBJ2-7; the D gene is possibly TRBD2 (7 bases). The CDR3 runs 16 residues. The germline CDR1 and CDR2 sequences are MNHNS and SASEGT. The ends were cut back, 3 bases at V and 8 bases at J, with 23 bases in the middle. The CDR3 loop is CASSDPLGGATNKQYF. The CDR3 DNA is TGTGCCAGCAGTGACCCGTTAGGGGGGGCTACGAACAAGCAGTACTTC.

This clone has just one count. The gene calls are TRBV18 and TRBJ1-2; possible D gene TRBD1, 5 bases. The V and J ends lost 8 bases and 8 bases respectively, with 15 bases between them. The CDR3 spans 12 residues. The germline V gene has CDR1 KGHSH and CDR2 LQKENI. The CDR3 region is CASNKGRSGYTF. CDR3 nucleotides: TGTGCCAGCAACAAGGGGCGGAGCGGCTACACCTTC.

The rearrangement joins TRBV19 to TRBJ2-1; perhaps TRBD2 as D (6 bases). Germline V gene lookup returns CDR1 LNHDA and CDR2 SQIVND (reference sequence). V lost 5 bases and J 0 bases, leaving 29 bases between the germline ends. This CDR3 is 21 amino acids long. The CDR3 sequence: CASSSLTKAGANTYSYNEQFF. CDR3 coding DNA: TGTGCCAGTAGTTCCCTGACTAAAGCGGGTGCCAATACTTACTCCTACAATGAGCAGTTCTTC.

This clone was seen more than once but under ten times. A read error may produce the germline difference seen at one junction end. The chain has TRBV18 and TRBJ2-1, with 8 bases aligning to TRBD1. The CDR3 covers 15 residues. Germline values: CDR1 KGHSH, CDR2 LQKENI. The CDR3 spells CASSPRDRTSNEQFF. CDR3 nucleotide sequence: TGTGCCAGCTCCCCACGGGACAGGACCTCCAATGAGCAGTTCTTC. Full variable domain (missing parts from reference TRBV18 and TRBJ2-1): NAGVMQNPRHLVRRRGQEARLRCSPMKGHSHVYWYRQLPEEGLKFMVYLQKENIIDESGMPKERFSAEFPKEGPSILRIQQVVRGDSAAYFCASSPRDRTSNEQFFGPGTRLTVL.

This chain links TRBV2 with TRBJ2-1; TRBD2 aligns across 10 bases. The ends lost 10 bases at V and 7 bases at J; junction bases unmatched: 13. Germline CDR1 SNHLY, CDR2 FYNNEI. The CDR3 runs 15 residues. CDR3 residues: CATRGSLAGGNEQFF. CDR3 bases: TGTGCCACCAGGGGTTCCTTAGCGGGAGGAAATGAGCAGTTCTTC. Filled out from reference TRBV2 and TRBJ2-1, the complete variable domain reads EPEVTQTPSHQVTQMGQEVILRCVPISNHLYFYWYRQILGQKVEFLVSFYNNEISEKSEIFDDQFSVERPDGSNFTLKIRSTKLEDSAMYFCATRGSLAGGNEQFFGPGTRLTVL.

The CDR3 reads CASSATGLPPIQETQYF. CDR3 sequence (DNA): TGTGCCAGCAGTGCCACAGGGCTCCCCCCCATCCAAGAGACCCAGTACTTC. V and J are TRBV28 and TRBJ2-5, with TRBD1 as a possible D gene (6 bases). Trimming stripped 5 bases from V and 1 base from J, with 20 bases between. The CDR3 is made up of 17 amino acids. Germline lookup yields CDR1 MDHEN and CDR2 SYDVKM.

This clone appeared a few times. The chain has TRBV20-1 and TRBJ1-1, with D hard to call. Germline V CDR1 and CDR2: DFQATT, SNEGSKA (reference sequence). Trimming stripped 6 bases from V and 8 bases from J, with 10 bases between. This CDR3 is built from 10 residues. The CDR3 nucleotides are TGCAGTGCGTTAAGTAGAGAAGCTTTCTTT. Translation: CSALSREAFF.

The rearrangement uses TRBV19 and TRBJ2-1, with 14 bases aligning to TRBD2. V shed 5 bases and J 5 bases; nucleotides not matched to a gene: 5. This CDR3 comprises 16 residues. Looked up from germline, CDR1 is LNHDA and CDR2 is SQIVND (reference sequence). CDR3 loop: CASSAGTSGGDNEQFF. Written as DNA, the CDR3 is TGTGCCAGTAGTGCTGGGACTAGCGGGGGAGACAATGAGCAGTTCTTC.

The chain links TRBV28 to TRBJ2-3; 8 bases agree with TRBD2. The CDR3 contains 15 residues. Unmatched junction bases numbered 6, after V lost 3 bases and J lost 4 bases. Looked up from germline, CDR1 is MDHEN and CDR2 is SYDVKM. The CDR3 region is CASSFSGKFSDTQYF. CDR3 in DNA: TGTGCCAGCAGTTTTAGCGGGAAATTCTCAGATACGCAGTATTTT.

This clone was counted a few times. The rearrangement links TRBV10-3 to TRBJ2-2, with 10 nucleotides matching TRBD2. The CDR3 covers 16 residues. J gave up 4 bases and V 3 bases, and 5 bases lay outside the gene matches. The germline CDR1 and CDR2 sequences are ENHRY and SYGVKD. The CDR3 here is CAISEGSSGSTGELFF. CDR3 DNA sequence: TGTGCCATCAGTGAAGGTTCTAGCGGGAGCACCGGGGAGCTGTTTTTT.

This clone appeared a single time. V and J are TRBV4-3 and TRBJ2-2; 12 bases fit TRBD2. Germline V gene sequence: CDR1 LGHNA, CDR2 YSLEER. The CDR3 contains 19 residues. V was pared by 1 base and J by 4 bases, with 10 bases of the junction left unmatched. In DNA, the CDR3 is TGCGCCAGCAGCCAAGTTCCGGTGACTAGCGGGAGTATCACCGGGGAGCTGTTTTTT. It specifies CASSQVPVTSGSITGELFF.

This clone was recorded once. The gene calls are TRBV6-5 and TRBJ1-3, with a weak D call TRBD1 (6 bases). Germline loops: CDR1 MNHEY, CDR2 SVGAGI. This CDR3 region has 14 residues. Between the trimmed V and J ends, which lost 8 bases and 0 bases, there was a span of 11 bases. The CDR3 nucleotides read TGTGCCAGCCAGGGGCACCACTCTGGAAACACCATATATTTT. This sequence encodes CASQGHHSGNTIYF.

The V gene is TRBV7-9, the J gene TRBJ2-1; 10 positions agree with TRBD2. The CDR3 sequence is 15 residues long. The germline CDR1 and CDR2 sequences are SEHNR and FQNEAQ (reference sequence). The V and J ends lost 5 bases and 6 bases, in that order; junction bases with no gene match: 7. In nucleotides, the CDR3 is TGTGCCAGCAGCCCTAGCGGGAGAGGCCTCAATGAGCAGTTCTTC. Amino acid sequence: CASSPSGRGLNEQFF.

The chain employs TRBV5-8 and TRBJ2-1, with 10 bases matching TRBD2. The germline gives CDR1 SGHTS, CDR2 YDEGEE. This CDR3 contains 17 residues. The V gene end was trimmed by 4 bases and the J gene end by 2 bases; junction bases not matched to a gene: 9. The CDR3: CASSAGGTSVPYNEQFF. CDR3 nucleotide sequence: TGTGCCAGCAGCGCCGGAGGGACTAGCGTTCCCTACAATGAGCAGTTCTTC.

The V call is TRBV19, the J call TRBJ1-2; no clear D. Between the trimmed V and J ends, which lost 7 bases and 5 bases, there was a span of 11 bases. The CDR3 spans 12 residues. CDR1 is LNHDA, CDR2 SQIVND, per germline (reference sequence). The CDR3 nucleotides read TGTGCCAGTACCAACCTAAGTTATGGCTACACCTTC. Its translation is CASTNLSYGYTF.

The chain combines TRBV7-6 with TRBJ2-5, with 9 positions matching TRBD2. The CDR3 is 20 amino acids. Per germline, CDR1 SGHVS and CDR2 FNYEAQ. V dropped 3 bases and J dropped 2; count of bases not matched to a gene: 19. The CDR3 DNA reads TGTGCCAGCAGCTTGGAACCGGGCCTAGCGGGACCAATGGGACAAGAGACCCAGTACTTC. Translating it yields CASSLEPGLAGPMGQETQYF.

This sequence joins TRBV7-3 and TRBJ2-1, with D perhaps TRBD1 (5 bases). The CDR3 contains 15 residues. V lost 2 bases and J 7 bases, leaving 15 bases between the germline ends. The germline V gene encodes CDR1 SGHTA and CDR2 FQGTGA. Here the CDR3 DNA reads TGTGCCAGCAGCTTACGTCCTGTGGGGCGGAATGAGCAGTTCTTC. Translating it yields CASSLRPVGRNEQFF.

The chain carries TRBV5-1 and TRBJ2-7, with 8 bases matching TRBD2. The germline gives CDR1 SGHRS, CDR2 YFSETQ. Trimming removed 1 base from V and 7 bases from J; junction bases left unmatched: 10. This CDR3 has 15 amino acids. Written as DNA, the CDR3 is TGCGCCAGCAGCTTGAGGGCAGCGGGAGTACGGGAGCAGTACTTC. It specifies CASSLRAAGVREQYF.

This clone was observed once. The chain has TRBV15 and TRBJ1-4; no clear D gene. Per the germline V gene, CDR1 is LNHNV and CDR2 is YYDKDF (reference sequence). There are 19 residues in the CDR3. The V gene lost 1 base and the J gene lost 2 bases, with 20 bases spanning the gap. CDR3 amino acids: CATSRVTEPPSSTNEKLFF. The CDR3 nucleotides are TGTGCCACCAGCAGAGTAACAGAACCTCCTTCTTCGACTAATGAAAAACTGTTTTTT.

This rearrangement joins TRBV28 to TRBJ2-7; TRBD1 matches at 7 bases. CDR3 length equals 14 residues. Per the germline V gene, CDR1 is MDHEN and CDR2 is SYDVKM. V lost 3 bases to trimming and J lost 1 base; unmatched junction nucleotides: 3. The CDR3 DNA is TGTGCCAGCAGTTTGGGACAGTCGTCCTACGAGCAGTACTTC. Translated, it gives CASSLGQSSYEQYF.

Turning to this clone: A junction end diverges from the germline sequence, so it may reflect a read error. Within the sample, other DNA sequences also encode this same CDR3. CDR3 protein: CSALGVETQYF. The CDR3, as DNA: TGCAGTGCTCTAGGGGTCGAGACTCAGTACTTC. The rearrangement uses TRBV20-1 and TRBJ2-5; D perhaps matches TRBD1 (5 bases). CDR1 is DFQATT, CDR2 SNEGSKA, per germline (reference sequence). The CDR3 runs to 11 residues.

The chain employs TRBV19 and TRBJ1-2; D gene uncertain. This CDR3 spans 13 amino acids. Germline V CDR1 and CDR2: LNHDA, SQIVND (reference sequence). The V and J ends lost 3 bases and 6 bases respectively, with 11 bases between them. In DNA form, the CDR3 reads TGTGCCAGTAGTATGCCCAGGTTCGATGGCTACACCTTC. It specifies CASSMPRFDGYTF.

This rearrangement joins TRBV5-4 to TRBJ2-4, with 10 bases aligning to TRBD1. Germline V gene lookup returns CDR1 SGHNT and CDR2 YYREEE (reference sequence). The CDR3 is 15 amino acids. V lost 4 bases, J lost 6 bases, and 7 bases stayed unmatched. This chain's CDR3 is CASSVPGQGTNIQYF. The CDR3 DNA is TGTGCCAGCAGCGTCCCGGGACAGGGGACAAACATTCAGTACTTC. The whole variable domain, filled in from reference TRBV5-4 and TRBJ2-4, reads ETGVTQSPTHLIKTRGQQVTLRCSSQSGHNTVSWYQQALGQGPQFIFQYYREEENGRGNFPPRFSGLQFPNYSSELNVNALELDDSALYLCASSVPGQGTNIQYFGAGTRLSVL.